This T cell receptor beta chain was sequenced during a study of blood T cell repertoires in COVID-19. Across the whole study: COVID-19 samples from acute and convalescent phases originated in the United States, Italy and Spain.

Original processing methods: How many nucleated cells were present was estimated from reference gene primer amplification. Some clones are missing from TCRdb's copy, which holds only in-frame ones; the method was immunoSEQ multiplex PCR. That table is the source of V, J and clone size, and D and trimming were worked out from the DNA. The sample includes about 240,000 clones, 80% to 85% seen only once; the top ten take around 11%. CDR3 length equals 14 residues. V lost 4 bases, J lost 8 bases, and 15 bases lay in between. Germline CDR1 reads LNHDA; CDR2 reads SQIVND (reference sequence). The sequence was collected from a woman aged 55-70 years with active or convalescent COVID-19. This sequence joins TRBV19 and TRBJ2-1; D uncertain. Sequencing was carried out using peripheral blood. CDR3 coding DNA: TGTGCCAGTAGTACCCAACGAGCCCGGGATGAGCAGTTCTTC. Its protein product is CASSTQRARDEQFF.